These 15 T cell receptor beta chains were sequenced from one sample in a study of T cells after yellow fever vaccination. One entry per CDR3 protein, called by TCRdb with MiXCR from the 5' RACE reads. Among about 160,000 distinct CDR3 sequences listed, under 7.5% were seen once. This material consisted of CD4+ T cells sorted from PBMCs, taken less than 6 days after the first yellow fever vaccination. These receptors originate from a man younger than 35 who received the YFV17D yellow fever vaccine.

The rearrangement uses TRBV11-2 and TRBJ2-1; TRBD1 aligns across 7 bases. The CDR3 spans 14 residues. Germline CDR1 SGHAT, CDR2 FQNNGV. Germline trimming cut 5 bases from V and 5 bases from J; bases unmatched to any gene: 6. The DNA for the CDR3 is TGTGCCAGCAGCATGGGACAGACTAACAATGAGCAGTTCTTC. Translated: CASSMGQTNNEQFF.

This rearrangement joins TRBV9 to TRBJ1-1; TRBD1 aligns across 9 bases. Germline CDR1 reads SGDLS; CDR2 reads YYNGEE. There are 15 residues in the CDR3. The V segment lost 3 bases and the J segment 5 bases; nucleotides outside the gene matches: 8. In DNA form, the CDR3 reads TGTGCCAGCAGCGCCTCACAGGGGGCCAGGACTGAAGCTTTCTTT. Translation: CASSASQGARTEAFF.

With regard to this clonotype: Relative to the germline gene, one junction end is altered; a read error may explain this. V is TRBV7-6 and J is TRBJ2-7; TRBD2 matches at 11 bases. This CDR3 has 17 residues. The germline gives CDR1 SGHVS, CDR2 FNYEAQ. The CDR3 sequence is CAGSSGRTSGFSYEQYF. CDR3 nucleotide sequence: TGTGCCGGCAGCTCGGGCCGGACTAGCGGGTTCTCCTACGAGCAGTACTTC.

This clonotype was counted many times. V gene TRBV25-1 combines with J gene TRBJ2-7; D possibly matches TRBD1 or TRBD2 (5 bases each). The CDR3 is 17 amino acids. V was clipped by 5 bases and J by 3 bases, with 23 bases between them. Germline V gene data show CDR1 as MGHDK and CDR2 as SYGVNS. DNA for the CDR3: TGTGCCAGCAGTCGCATCGCCGGGGCAGGGATGGACTACGAGCAGTACTTC. This codes for CASSRIAGAGMDYEQYF.

This clonotype was seen many times. Here the CDR3 DNA reads TGTGCCAGCAGTTTGCCTAGCGTCTCCAGAGGTGAGCAGTTCTTC. Protein product: CASSLPSVSRGEQFF. The V call is TRBV28, the J call TRBJ2-1; a possible D gene is TRBD2 (6 bases). Looked up from germline, CDR1 is MDHEN and CDR2 is SYDVKM. With 3 bases removed from V and 9 bases from J, the gap between germline ends came to 18 bases. The CDR3 consists of 15 residues.

This clonotype was observed many times. J is TRBJ2-7 and V is TRBV20-1; 8 bases map to TRBD2. The CDR3 runs 14 residues. Germline CDR1 and CDR2: DFQATT and SNEGSKA (reference sequence). V was pared by 3 bases and J by 5 bases, with 9 bases of the junction left unmatched. The CDR3 nucleotides read TGCAGTGCTAGTGATTCAGGCGGGGGGAACGAGCAGTACGTC. As protein: CSASDSGGGNEQYV.

This clonotype was detected ten times or more. The DNA of the CDR3 is TGTGCCAGCAGGAAAGACTGGGGCCCTAGGGGTGAGCAGTTCTTC. This codes for CASRKDWGPRGEQFF. The rearrangement joins TRBV7-3 to TRBJ2-1, with a weak D call TRBD1 (5 bases). The germline CDR1 and CDR2 sequences are SGHTA and FQGTGA. The length of the CDR3 is 15 residues. Trimming took 6 bases from V and 9 from J, leaving 21 bases between them.

In this sample, this clonotype turned up a few times. This sequence joins TRBV18 and TRBJ1-1; weak D call: TRBD1 (6 bases). Germline V gives CDR1 KGHSH, CDR2 LQKENI. V was pared by 2 bases and J by 3 bases, with 16 bases between. This CDR3 comprises 16 residues. CDR3 coding DNA: TGTGCCAGCTCACCAGCACAGGGACGTCGGGACACTGAAGCTTTCTTT. It is translated as CASSPAQGRRDTEAFF.

The table lists this clonotype with many counts. The chain joins TRBV12-3 or TRBV12-4 to TRBJ1-3; 7 nucleotides line up with TRBD1. This CDR3 comprises 14 residues. V was clipped by 6 bases and J by 4 bases; unmatched bases: 6. The CDR3 DNA reads TGTGCCAGCAGGGAGACAGGGTCGGGAAACACCATATATTTT. The encoded protein is CASRETGSGNTIYF.

This clonotype was seen at least ten times. The rearrangement joins TRBV12-3 or TRBV12-4 to TRBJ1-4; perhaps TRBD1 as D (6 bases). Trimming took off 3 bases at V and 5 bases at J, with 16 bases between the two ends. CDR3 length equals 16 residues. CDR3 DNA sequence: TGTGCCAGCAGTTTCAGGGGCCGGGCAAGGAATGAAAAACTGTTTTTT. It encodes CASSFRGRARNEKLFF.

The V call is TRBV12-3 or TRBV12-4, the J call TRBJ1-5; D is uncertain. V gave up 3 bases and J gave up 0 bases, with 6 bases separating them. This CDR3 has 14 residues. The CDR3 region is CASSLMTSNQPQHF. The CDR3 region has the DNA TGTGCCAGCAGTTTGATGACTAGCAATCAGCCCCAGCATTTT.

The chain uses TRBV20-1 and TRBJ2-5; TRBD2 matches 7 bases. V dropped 2 bases and J dropped 0; count of bases not matched to a gene: 3. The CDR3 consists of 14 residues. CDR1 and CDR2 (germline): DFQATT, SNEGSKA (reference sequence). CDR3 protein: CSARPGGYQETQYF. CDR3 nucleotide sequence: TGCAGTGCTAGACCCGGGGGGTACCAAGAGACCCAGTACTTC.

The chain combines TRBV28 with TRBJ1-6; TRBD1 aligns across 9 bases. CDR1 is MDHEN, CDR2 SYDVKM, per germline. Trimming at V came to 7 bases and at J to 14 bases, leaving 15 bases not matched to a gene. The CDR3 has 15 amino acids. The CDR3 nucleotides are TGTGCCAGCACCATTAACCCGGGACAGGGCCGCACCCTCCACTTT. It yields the protein CASTINPGQGRTLHF.

In its sample, this clonotype was seen many times. This rearrangement joins TRBV2 to TRBJ2-2; 8 bases match TRBD1. V was pared by 3 bases and J by 6 bases, with 9 bases of the junction left unmatched. The CDR3 extends over 16 amino acids. The germline CDR1 and CDR2 sequences are SNHLY and FYNNEI. The CDR3 bases are TGTGCCAGCAGTGATTCCAGGGGGCCCAATTCCGGGGAGCTGTTTTTT. Translated: CASSDSRGPNSGELFF. Combining the CDR3 with reference TRBV2 and TRBJ2-2 gives the whole variable domain EPEVTQTPSHQVTQMGQEVILRCVPISNHLYFYWYRQILGQKVEFLVSFYNNEISEKSEIFDDQFSVERPDGSNFTLKIRSTKLEDSAMYFCASSDSRGPNSGELFFGEGSRLTVL.

V gene TRBV5-8 combines with J gene TRBJ2-2, with 11 bases lining up with TRBD2. The germline V gene has CDR1 SGHTS and CDR2 YDEGEE. The V and J ends lost 1 base and 0 bases, in that order; junction bases with no gene match: 8. The CDR3 has 19 amino acids. This CDR3 is CASSLSLAGGPANTGELFF. The CDR3 DNA follows: TGTGCCAGCAGCTTGAGTCTAGCGGGGGGCCCTGCGAACACCGGGGAGCTGTTTTTT. The full variable domain, completed using reference TRBV5-8 and TRBJ2-2, is EAGVTQSPTHLIKTRGQQATLRCSPISGHTSVYWYQQALGLGLQFLLWYDEGEERNRGNFPPRFSGRQFPNYSSELNVNALELEDSALYLCASSLSLAGGPANTGELFFGEGSRLTVL.